A selection of T cell receptor beta chains follows, all from one sample in a study of early T cells in non-severe SARS-CoV-2 infection. TCRdb redid the calling of the 5' RACE reads with MiXCR, one entry per CDR3 protein. Altogether 70,000 or so distinct CDR3 sequences are present, around an eighth being singletons, with the ten largest covering over 1%. The material sequenced was whole blood. Receptor source: an adult who was a healthcare worker with PCR-confirmed SARS-CoV-2 infection or an uninfected control (not recorded which). Both conserved end residues are part of each CDR3. The D gene is left open where the match is weak. A row's size may be missing; if present it is once, few, many or a size class.

v_gene: TRBV29-1; d_gene: TRBD2; abundance: few; j_gene: TRBJ2-3; CDR3aa: CSVPGLAGGFGATDTQYF; CDR3nt: TGCAGCGTACCCGGACTAGCGGGAGGGTTCGGCGCCACAGATACGCAGTATTTT
v_gene: TRBV28; d_gene: TRBD2; abundance: few; j_gene: TRBJ2-1; CDR3aa: CASSRVAGGPNEQFF; CDR3nt: TGTGCCAGCAGCCGGGTAGCGGGAGGGCCCAATGAGCAGTTCTTC
v_gene: TRBV27; d_gene: .; abundance: .; j_gene: TRBJ2-7; CDR3aa: CASSYYRENSGEQYF; CDR3nt: TGTGCCAGCAGTTACTACAGGGAAAACTCGGGCGAGCAGTACTTC
v_gene: TRBV29-1; d_gene: TRBD2; abundance: many; j_gene: TRBJ2-3; CDR3aa: CSVEDPWTSGGAGDTQYF; CDR3nt: TGCAGCGTTGAAGATCCTTGGACTAGCGGGGGGGCCGGAGATACGCAGTATTTT
v_gene: TRBV10-3; d_gene: TRBD1; abundance: many; j_gene: TRBJ1-5; CDR3aa: CAISTGGGNQPQHF; CDR3nt: TGTGCCATCAGCACAGGGGGCGGTAATCAGCCCCAGCATTTT
v_gene: TRBV19; d_gene: TRBD1; abundance: few; j_gene: TRBJ2-7; CDR3aa: CASSRGTGGSYEQYF; CDR3nt: TGTGCCAGTAGCCGAGGGACAGGAGGGTCCTACGAGCAGTACTTC
v_gene: TRBV12-3/TRBV12-4; d_gene: TRBD2; abundance: many; j_gene: TRBJ2-4; CDR3aa: CASSSAGALAKNIQYF; CDR3nt: TGTGCCAGCAGCTCGGCGGGAGCGCTAGCCAAAAACATTCAGTACTTC
v_gene: TRBV7-2; d_gene: .; abundance: .; j_gene: TRBJ1-2; CDR3aa: CASSLTANRGYTF; CDR3nt: TGTGCCAGCAGCTTAACGGCGAATCGTGGCTACACCTTC
v_gene: TRBV7-2; d_gene: TRBD1; abundance: many; j_gene: TRBJ2-5; CDR3aa: CASSVATTGQGRKTQYF; CDR3nt: TGTGCCAGCAGCGTAGCAACGACGGGACAGGGGAGGAAGACCCAGTACTTC
v_gene: TRBV4-2; d_gene: TRBD2; abundance: many; j_gene: TRBJ2-2; CDR3aa: CASSSDVAGAGNTGELFF; CDR3nt: TGTGCCAGCAGCTCCGACGTAGCGGGGGCAGGAAACACCGGGGAGCTGTTTTTT
v_gene: TRBV2; d_gene: .; abundance: many; j_gene: TRBJ2-5; CDR3aa: CASSVRQVETQYF; CDR3nt: TGTGCCAGCAGTGTGAGGCAGGTTGAGACCCAGTACTTC
v_gene: TRBV12-3/TRBV12-4; d_gene: .; abundance: many; j_gene: TRBJ1-5; CDR3aa: CASTTSGEAQPQHF; CDR3nt: TGTGCCAGCACCACCTCAGGGGAGGCTCAGCCCCAGCATTTT
v_gene: TRBV7-2; d_gene: .; abundance: many; j_gene: TRBJ2-7; CDR3aa: CASSSTTDGYEQYF; CDR3nt: TGTGCCAGCAGCTCTACCACGGATGGCTACGAGCAGTACTTC
v_gene: TRBV3-1; d_gene: TRBD2; abundance: .; j_gene: TRBJ2-3; CDR3aa: CASSRLAGEPDTQYF; CDR3nt: TGTGCCAGCAGCCGACTAGCGGGAGAACCAGATACGCAGTATTTT
v_gene: TRBV5-5; d_gene: .; abundance: many; j_gene: TRBJ2-2; CDR3aa: CASSLEQGRDTGELFF; CDR3nt: TGTGCCAGCAGCTTGGAGCAGGGAAGAGACACCGGGGAGCTGTTTTTT